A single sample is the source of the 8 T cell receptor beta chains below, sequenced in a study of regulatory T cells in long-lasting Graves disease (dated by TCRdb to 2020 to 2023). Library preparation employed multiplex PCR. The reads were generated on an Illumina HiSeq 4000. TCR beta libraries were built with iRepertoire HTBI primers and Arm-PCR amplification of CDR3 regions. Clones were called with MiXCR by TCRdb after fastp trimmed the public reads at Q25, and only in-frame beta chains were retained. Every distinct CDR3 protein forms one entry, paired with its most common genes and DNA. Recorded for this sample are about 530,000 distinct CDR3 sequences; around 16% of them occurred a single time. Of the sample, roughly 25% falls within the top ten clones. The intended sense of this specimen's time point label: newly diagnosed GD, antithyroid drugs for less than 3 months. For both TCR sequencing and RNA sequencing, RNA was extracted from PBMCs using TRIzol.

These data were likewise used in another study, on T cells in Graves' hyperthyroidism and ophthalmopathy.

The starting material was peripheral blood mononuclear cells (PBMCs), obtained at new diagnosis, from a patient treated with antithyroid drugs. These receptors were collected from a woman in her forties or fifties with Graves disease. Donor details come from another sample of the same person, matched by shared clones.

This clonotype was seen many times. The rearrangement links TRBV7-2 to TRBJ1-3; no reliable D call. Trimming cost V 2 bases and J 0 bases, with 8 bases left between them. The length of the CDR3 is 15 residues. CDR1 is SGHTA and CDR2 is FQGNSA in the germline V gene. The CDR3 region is CASSLISVSGNTIYF. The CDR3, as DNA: TGTGCCAGCAGCTTAATCTCGGTCTCTGGAAACACCATATATTTT.

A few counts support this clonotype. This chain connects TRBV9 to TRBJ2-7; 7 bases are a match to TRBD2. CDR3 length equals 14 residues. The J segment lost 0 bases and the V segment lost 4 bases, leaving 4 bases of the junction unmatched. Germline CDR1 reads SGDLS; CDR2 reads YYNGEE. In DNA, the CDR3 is TGTGCCAGCAGCTGGGGAGGGGACTCCTACGAGCAGTACTTC. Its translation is CASSWGGDSYEQYF.

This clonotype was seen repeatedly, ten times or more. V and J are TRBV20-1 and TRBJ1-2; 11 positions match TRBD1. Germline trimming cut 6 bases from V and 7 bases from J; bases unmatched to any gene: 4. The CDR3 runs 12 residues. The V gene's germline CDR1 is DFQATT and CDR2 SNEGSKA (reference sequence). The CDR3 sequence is CSAGQGAGGYTF. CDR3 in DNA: TGCAGTGCCGGACAGGGGGCGGGTGGCTACACCTTC.

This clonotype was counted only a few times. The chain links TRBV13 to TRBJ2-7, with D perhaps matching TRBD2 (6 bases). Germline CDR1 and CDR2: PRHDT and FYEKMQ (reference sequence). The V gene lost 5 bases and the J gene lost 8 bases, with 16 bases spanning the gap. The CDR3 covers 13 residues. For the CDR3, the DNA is TGTGCCAGCAGCCTCCGGGGAGGTGGTAAGCAGTACTTC. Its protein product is CASSLRGGGKQYF.

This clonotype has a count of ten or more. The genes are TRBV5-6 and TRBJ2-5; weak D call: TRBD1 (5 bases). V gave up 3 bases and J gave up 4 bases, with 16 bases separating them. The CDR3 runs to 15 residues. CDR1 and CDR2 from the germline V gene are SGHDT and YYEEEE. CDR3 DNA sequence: TGTGCCAGCAGCTCGCCCCAGGGATCTCCAGAGACCCAGTACTTC. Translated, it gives CASSSPQGSPETQYF.

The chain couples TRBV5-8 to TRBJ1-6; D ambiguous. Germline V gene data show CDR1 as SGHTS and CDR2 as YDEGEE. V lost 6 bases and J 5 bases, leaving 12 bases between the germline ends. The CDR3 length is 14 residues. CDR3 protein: CASTERANNSPLHF. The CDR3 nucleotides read TGTGCCAGCACCGAGAGGGCAAATAATTCACCCCTCCACTTT.

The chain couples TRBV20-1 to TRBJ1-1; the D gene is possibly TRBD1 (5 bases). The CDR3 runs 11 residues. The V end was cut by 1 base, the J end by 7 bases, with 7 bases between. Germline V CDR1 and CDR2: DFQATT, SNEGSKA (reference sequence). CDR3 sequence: CSARGDGEAFF. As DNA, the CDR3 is TGCAGTGCTAGAGGGGACGGTGAAGCTTTCTTT.

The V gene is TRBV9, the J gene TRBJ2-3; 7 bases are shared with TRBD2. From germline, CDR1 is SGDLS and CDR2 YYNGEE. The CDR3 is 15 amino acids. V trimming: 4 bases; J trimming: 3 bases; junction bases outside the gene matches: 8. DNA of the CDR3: TGTGCCAGCAGCATTCCAAGGGAGGGGACAGATACGCAGTATTTT. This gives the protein CASSIPREGTDTQYF.